The 28 T cell receptor beta chains given below trace back to one sample, sequenced in a study of glioma-infiltrating T cells after dendritic cell vaccination. Documented time point: after dendritic cell vaccination, including at tumor progression/relapse. Here immunoSEQ multiplex PCR was the method, and the copy in TCRdb shows in-frame clones only, minus some. The sample gives fewer than 95,000 clones, about 85% of which show up once; about 9.3% is in the top ten. The material was blood, obtained after dendritic cell vaccination. The receptors here all came from a human donor with glioblastoma.

The chain is built from TRBV2 and TRBJ1-2, with 7 bases matching TRBD1. The junction had 16 bases not matched to a gene; V was cut back by 7 bases and J by 5 bases. Germline V CDR1 and CDR2: SNHLY, FYNNEI. The CDR3 runs 16 residues. CDR3 protein: CASTPPGGSGGYGYTF. The CDR3 nucleotides are TGTGCCAGCACTCCACCAGGGGGATCAGGGGGTTATGGCTACACCTTC.

The J gene is TRBJ2-7, the V gene TRBV4-2; TRBD2 aligns across 10 bases. The CDR3 is made up of 15 amino acids. CDR1 and CDR2 (germline): LGHNA, YNFKEQ. J lost 1 base, V lost 3 bases, and 3 bases had no gene match. The DNA of the CDR3 is TGTGCCAGCAGCCAGCCTAGCGGGAGTTCCTACGAGCAGTACTTC. Translating gives CASSQPSGSSYEQYF.

As DNA, the CDR3 is TGTGCCAGCAGCAATATTGGGACTACCTACGAGCAGTACTTC. Protein product: CASSNIGTTYEQYF. The chain is built from TRBV21-1 and TRBJ2-7; the D segment call TRBD2 is taken from the table without a DNA check. TRBV21-1 constitutes a pseudogene. CDR3 length: 14 amino acids.

The chain carries TRBV29-1 and TRBJ2-7; D is unresolved. Germline-derived CDR1 and CDR2 are SQVTM and ANQGSEA. This CDR3 has 13 amino acids. The V gene lost 5 bases and the J gene lost 2 bases, with 13 bases spanning the gap. The CDR3 here is CSVLPRGTYEQYF. CDR3 nucleotides: TGCAGCGTTCTCCCCCGCGGAACCTACGAGCAGTACTTC.

The chain links TRBV19 to TRBJ1-5, with D unresolved. The V end was cut by 3 bases, the J end by 0 bases, with 9 bases between. Per the germline V gene, CDR1 is LNHDA and CDR2 is SQIVND (reference sequence). The CDR3 runs 15 residues. In DNA, the CDR3 is TGTGCCAGTAGTATGGGCAGTTATAGCAATCAGCCCCAGCATTTT. This codes for CASSMGSYSNQPQHF.

The genes are TRBV9 and TRBJ2-1; D perhaps matches TRBD2 (5 bases). There are 17 residues in the CDR3. Between the trimmed V and J ends, which lost 0 bases and 3 bases, there was a span of 16 bases. CDR1 is SGDLS, CDR2 YYNGEE, per germline. CDR3 amino acids: CASSVAFRTGYYNEQFF. The CDR3 DNA sequence: TGTGCCAGCAGCGTAGCCTTCCGAACGGGGTACTACAATGAGCAGTTCTTC. The whole variable domain, remainder taken from reference TRBV9 and TRBJ2-1, is DSGVTQTPKHLITATGQRVTLRCSPRSGDLSVYWYQQSLDQGLQFLIQYYNGEERAKGNILERFSAQQFPDLHSELNLSSLELGDSALYFCASSVAFRTGYYNEQFFGPGTRLTVL.

CDR3: CASRKRGPHPQHF. CDR3 in DNA: TGTGCCAGCAGGAAGAGGGGGCCTCATCCCCAGCATTTT. The chain uses TRBV27 and TRBJ1-5, with 7 bases matching TRBD1. The germline V gene encodes CDR1 MNHEY and CDR2 SMNVEV (reference sequence). The CDR3 covers 13 residues. The J segment lost 10 bases and the V segment lost 6 bases, leaving 9 bases of the junction unmatched.

This rearrangement joins TRBV15 to TRBJ1-1; D gene uncertain. CDR1 is LNHNV and CDR2 is YYDKDF in the germline V gene (reference sequence). This CDR3 region has 13 residues. The ends were cut back, 1 base at V and 4 bases at J, with 7 bases in the middle. In DNA form, the CDR3 reads TGTGCCACCAGCAGAGGGCCTTCCACTGAAGCTTTCTTT. Protein: CATSRGPSTEAFF.

The chain joins TRBV9 to TRBJ2-7; TRBD1 matches at 7 bases. J was trimmed by 5 bases and V by 0 bases; bases with no gene match: 8. The CDR3 is made up of 15 amino acids. Germline V CDR1 and CDR2: SGDLS, YYNGEE. The CDR3 region has the DNA TGTGCCAGCAGCGTAGAAGGGGGCGCCCCCGACGAGCAGTACTTC. Amino acid sequence: CASSVEGGAPDEQYF.

This clone occurred once. The chain joins TRBV7-2 to TRBJ1-1; 8 nucleotides agree with TRBD1. CDR1 is SGHTA, CDR2 FQGNSA, per germline. Germline trimming cut 5 bases from V and 6 bases from J; bases unmatched to any gene: 11. The CDR3 runs 15 residues. CDR3 sequence (DNA): TGTGCCAGCAGCGCCCGACAGGGGTGGTTGGCTGAAGCTTTCTTT. It encodes CASSARQGWLAEAFF.

This clone has just a few counts. The chain employs TRBV25-1 and TRBJ2-7, with a possible D match to TRBD1 (5 bases). Germline assignment: CDR1 MGHDK and CDR2 SYGVNS. Trimming shortened V by 4 bases and J by 1 base, and 11 bases separated the two germline ends. This CDR3 has 14 amino acids. CDR3 sequence (DNA): TGTGCCAGCAGTGTCAGGGCAGGGTCCTACGAGCAGTACTTC. This sequence encodes CASSVRAGSYEQYF.

The J gene is TRBJ2-3, the V gene TRBV27, with D uncertain. V shed 2 bases and J shed 4 bases, with 7 bases lying between them. The CDR3 sequence is 13 residues long. In germline, CDR1 is MNHEY, CDR2 SMNVEV (reference sequence). The CDR3: CASSLGPADTQYF. CDR3 sequence (DNA): TGTGCCAGCAGTTTAGGGCCAGCAGATACGCAGTATTTT.

This sequence joins TRBV5-4 and TRBJ1-2; 7 nucleotides line up with TRBD1. The length of the CDR3 is 14 residues. The junction had 8 bases not matched to a gene; V was cut back by 6 bases and J by 3 bases. Germline V gene lookup returns CDR1 SGHNT and CDR2 YYREEE (reference sequence). Here the CDR3 reads CASTPDRVHYGYTF. The CDR3 nucleotides are TGTGCCAGCACCCCCGACAGGGTCCACTATGGCTACACCTTC. Combining the CDR3 with reference TRBV5-4 and TRBJ1-2 gives the whole variable domain ETGVTQSPTHLIKTRGQQVTLRCSSQSGHNTVSWYQQALGQGPQFIFQYYREEENGRGNFPPRFSGLQFPNYSSELNVNALELDDSALYLCASTPDRVHYGYTFGSGTRLTVV.

The chain carries TRBV30 and TRBJ2-6; D is undetermined. V gave up 8 bases and J gave up 0 bases, with 11 bases separating them. The CDR3 extends over 14 amino acids. Germline CDR1 reads GTSNPN; CDR2 reads SVGIG (reference sequence). CDR3 loop: CATGRGSGANVLTF. The CDR3 DNA sequence: TGTGCCACGGGTCGAGGCTCTGGGGCCAACGTCCTGACTTTC.

This clone has more than one count but fewer than ten. The rearrangement links TRBV18 to TRBJ2-2; 10 nucleotides align to TRBD2. CDR3 size: 16 residues. The germline gives CDR1 KGHSH, CDR2 LQKENI. The junction had 2 bases not matched to a gene; V was cut back by 3 bases and J by 1 base. This CDR3 reads CASSPPSGGNTGELFF. CDR3 bases: TGTGCCAGCTCACCGCCTAGCGGGGGGAACACCGGGGAGCTGTTTTTT.

This clone showed up just a few times. This sequence joins TRBV7-3 and TRBJ1-2, with 11 bases aligning to TRBD1. The germline gives CDR1 SGHTA, CDR2 FQGTGA. There are 18 residues in the CDR3. J lost 5 bases, V lost 2 bases, and 13 bases had no gene match. CDR3 sequence reads: CASSLSRTGGAKGYGYTF. CDR3 nucleotides: TGTGCCAGCAGCTTATCAAGGACAGGGGGCGCGAAGGGGTATGGCTACACCTTC.

The chain couples TRBV10-3 to TRBJ1-1; D might be TRBD1 (5 bases). The V gene's germline CDR1 is ENHRY and CDR2 SYGVKD. The CDR3 sequence is 15 residues long. V was clipped by 1 base and J by 8 bases, with 17 bases between them. The chain's CDR3 is CAISELNRGTWEAFF. The CDR3 DNA is TGTGCCATCAGTGAGTTGAATCGTGGGACTTGGGAAGCTTTCTTT.

The V gene is TRBV6-1, the J gene TRBJ1-2, with 8 bases identical to TRBD1. V lost 5 bases and J lost 6; bases outside the gene matches: 8. The CDR3 is 14 residues long. Germline V gene lookup returns CDR1 MNHNS and CDR2 SASEGT. CDR3 loop: CASSTQDRGHGYTF. The CDR3 DNA is TGTGCCAGCAGTACACAAGACAGGGGCCATGGCTACACCTTC.

This rearrangement joins TRBV28 to TRBJ1-5; possible D gene TRBD1, 6 bases. This CDR3 has 13 residues. V was pared by 5 bases and J by 6 bases, with 11 bases between. Germline V gives CDR1 MDHEN, CDR2 SYDVKM. This chain's CDR3 is CASSLNRVQPQHF. The CDR3 coding sequence is TGTGCCAGCAGTCTTAACAGGGTTCAGCCCCAGCATTTT. The full variable domain, its missing parts supplied by reference TRBV28 and TRBJ1-5, is DVKVTQSSRYLVKRTGEKVFLECVQDMDHENMFWYRQDPGLGLRLIYFSYDVKMKEKGDIPEGYSVSREKKERFSLILESASTNQTSMYLCASSLNRVQPQHFGDGTRLSIL.

This clone has only a few counts. The rearrangement links TRBV7-2 to TRBJ1-2, with a tentative D call TRBD1 (6 bases). The CDR3 runs 14 residues. Trimming stripped 5 bases from V and 4 bases from J, with 14 bases between. Germline CDR1 and CDR2: SGHTA and FQGNSA. DNA of the CDR3: TGTGCCAGCAGCCCCGGACAGAGGAGCTATGGCTACACCTTC. It yields the protein CASSPGQRSYGYTF.

This clone has a single count. The gene calls are TRBV18 and TRBJ1-5, with TRBD1 as a possible D gene (5 bases). V was cut by 6 bases and J by 2 bases, with 11 bases left in between. Germline V CDR1 and CDR2: KGHSH, LQKENI. CDR3 size: 14 residues. The CDR3 bases are TGTGCCAGCTCGAAAGGAGGGGGCAATCAGCCCCAGCATTTT. Translated: CASSKGGGNQPQHF.

This sequence joins TRBV4-1 and TRBJ2-1; D perhaps matches TRBD2 (6 bases). V lost 0 bases to trimming and J lost 4 bases, with 19 bases between them. From germline, CDR1 is MGHRA and CDR2 YSYEKL. CDR3 length: 18 amino acids. The CDR3 protein is CASSQDGLLATGYNEQFF. The CDR3 DNA is TGCGCCAGCAGCCAAGACGGTCTTCTAGCGACGGGATACAATGAGCAGTTCTTC.

The V and J genes are TRBV15 and TRBJ1-1, with 12 bases aligning to TRBD1. Trimming cost V 9 bases and J 4 bases; bases outside gene matches: 6. Germline assignment: CDR1 LNHNV and CDR2 YYDKDF (reference sequence). The CDR3 length is 14 residues. CDR3 DNA sequence: TGTGCCACTAGAAGGGACAGGGGGCCCACTGAAGCTTTCTTT. The encoded protein is CATRRDRGPTEAFF.

The J gene is TRBJ2-3, the V gene TRBV7-9, with D possibly matching TRBD2 (5 bases). This CDR3 has 15 residues. The germline gives CDR1 SEHNR, CDR2 FQNEAQ (reference sequence). V gave up 2 bases and J gave up 0 bases, with 9 bases separating them. The CDR3 DNA reads TGTGCCAGCAGCTTATCGGGAATGAGCACAGATACGCAGTATTTT. It codes for CASSLSGMSTDTQYF.

The chain employs TRBV27 and TRBJ2-7; TRBD1 aligns across 10 bases. Germline CDR1 MNHEY, CDR2 SMNVEV (reference sequence). The length of the CDR3 is 16 residues. V shed 4 bases and J 2 bases; nucleotides not matched to a gene: 8. In DNA form, the CDR3 reads TGTGCCAGCAGTTCAGAAGCGGGACAGGGGACCTACGAGCAGTACTTC. This gives the protein CASSSEAGQGTYEQYF.

The V call is TRBV29-1, the J call TRBJ1-1, with unresolved D. This CDR3 has 12 amino acids. V was trimmed by 4 bases and J by 1 base, leaving 7 bases between them. Germline CDR1 is SQVTM and CDR2 is ANQGSEA. The DNA for the CDR3 is TGCAGCGTTGGTGCGGAGAACACTGAAGCTTTCTTT. It translates to CSVGAENTEAFF.

The gene calls are TRBV4-1 and TRBJ2-7, with 7 bases lining up with TRBD1. Per germline, CDR1 MGHRA and CDR2 YSYEKL. CDR3 length: 16 amino acids. V lost 1 base to trimming and J lost 1 base; unmatched junction nucleotides: 7. The CDR3 sequence: CASSQGLPGQSYEQYF. The CDR3 DNA is TGCGCCAGCAGCCAAGGTCTACCGGGACAGTCCTACGAGCAGTACTTC.

This chain links TRBV14 with TRBJ2-5, with TRBD2 matching over 7 bases. The CDR3 has 15 amino acids. Losses at the gene ends were 0 bases for V and 10 bases for J; bases not matched to a gene: 11. CDR1 is SGHDN and CDR2 is FVKESK in the germline V gene. The CDR3: CASSQDQGGFAIQYF. The CDR3 nucleotides read TGTGCCAGCAGCCAAGATCAGGGAGGGTTCGCCATCCAGTACTTC.